The source of this T cell receptor beta chain is a study of T cells after yellow fever vaccination. Comment on this clonotype: Its specificity is not known.

The CDR3 spans 14 residues. V lost 3 bases and J lost 3, with 12 bases in between. Germline V CDR1 and CDR2: SGHTA, FQGNSA. General study findings and limits: The secondary response peaked faster, at day 5 versus 15, but was weaker.

TCRdb re-derived calls from the 5' RACE reads in MiXCR, one entry per CDR3 protein. In the table there are hundreds of thousands of distinct CDR3 sequences, 9% to 15% of which are singletons. Sequences were derived from PBMCs, sampled on the day of the yellow fever booster vaccination. The clonotype was recovered from a young man who received the YFV17D yellow fever vaccine. This rearrangement joins TRBV7-2 to TRBJ2-7, with D perhaps matching TRBD2 (5 bases). The CDR3 DNA reads as TGTGCCAGCAGCTTTTACGTCGGGAACTACGAGCAGTACTTC. Translating gives CASSFYVGNYEQYF. The variable domain in full, completed from reference TRBV7-2 and TRBJ2-7, reads GAGVSQSPSNKVTEKGKDVELRCDPISGHTALYWYRQSLGQGLEFLIYFQGNSAPDKSGLPSDRFSAERTGGSVSTLTIQRTQQEDSAVYLCASSFYVGNYEQYFGPGTRLTVT.